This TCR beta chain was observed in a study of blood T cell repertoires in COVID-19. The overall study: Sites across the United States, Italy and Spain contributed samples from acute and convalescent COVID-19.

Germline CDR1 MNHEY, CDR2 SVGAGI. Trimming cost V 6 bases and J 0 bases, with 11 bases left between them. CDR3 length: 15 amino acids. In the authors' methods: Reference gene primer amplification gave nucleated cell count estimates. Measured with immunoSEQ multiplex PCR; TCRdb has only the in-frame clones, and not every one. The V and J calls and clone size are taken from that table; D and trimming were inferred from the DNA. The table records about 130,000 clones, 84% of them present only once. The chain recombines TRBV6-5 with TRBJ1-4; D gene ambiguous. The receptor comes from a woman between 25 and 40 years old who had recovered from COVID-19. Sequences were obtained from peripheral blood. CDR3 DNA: TGTGCCAGCAGGGAGTTCGGGGCAACTAATGAAAAACTGTTTTTT. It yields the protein CASREFGATNEKLFF.